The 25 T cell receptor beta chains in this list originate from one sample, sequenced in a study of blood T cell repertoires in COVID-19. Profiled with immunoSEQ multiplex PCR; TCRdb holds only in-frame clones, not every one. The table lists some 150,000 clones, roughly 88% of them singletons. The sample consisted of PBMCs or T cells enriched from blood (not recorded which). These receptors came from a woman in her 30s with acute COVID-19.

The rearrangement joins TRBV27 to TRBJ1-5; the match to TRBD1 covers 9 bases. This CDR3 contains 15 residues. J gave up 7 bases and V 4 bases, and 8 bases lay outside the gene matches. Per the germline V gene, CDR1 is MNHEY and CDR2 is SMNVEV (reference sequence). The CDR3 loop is CASSSLTGGGQPQHF. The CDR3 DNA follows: TGTGCCAGCAGTTCCCTGACAGGGGGAGGACAGCCCCAGCATTTT.

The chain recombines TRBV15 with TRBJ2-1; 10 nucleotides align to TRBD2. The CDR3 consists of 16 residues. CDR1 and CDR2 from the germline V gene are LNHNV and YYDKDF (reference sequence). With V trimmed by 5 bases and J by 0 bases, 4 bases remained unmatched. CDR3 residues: CATSGPSGGSYNEQFF. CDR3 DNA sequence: TGTGCCACCAGCGGACCTAGCGGGGGCTCCTACAATGAGCAGTTCTTC.

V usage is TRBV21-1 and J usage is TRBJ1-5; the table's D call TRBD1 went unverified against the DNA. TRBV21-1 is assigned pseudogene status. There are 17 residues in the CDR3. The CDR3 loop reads CASSKRGQVESNQPQHF. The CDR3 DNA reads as TGTGCCAGCAGCAAAAGGGGTCAGGTTGAAAGCAATCAGCCCCAGCATTTT.

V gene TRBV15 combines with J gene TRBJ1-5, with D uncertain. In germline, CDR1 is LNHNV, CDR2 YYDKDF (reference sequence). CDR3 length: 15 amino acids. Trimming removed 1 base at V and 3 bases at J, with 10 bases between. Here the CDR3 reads CATSRAAVINQPQHF. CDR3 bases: TGTGCCACCAGCAGAGCCGCAGTTATCAATCAGCCCCAGCATTTT.

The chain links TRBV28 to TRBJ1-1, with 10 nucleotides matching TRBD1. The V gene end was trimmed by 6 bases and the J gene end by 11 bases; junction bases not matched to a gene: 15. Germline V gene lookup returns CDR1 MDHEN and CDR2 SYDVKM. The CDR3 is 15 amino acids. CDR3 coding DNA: TGTGCCAGCAGATCCGTAACCGGGACAGGGGCGGAGGCTTTCTTT. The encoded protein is CASRSVTGTGAEAFF.

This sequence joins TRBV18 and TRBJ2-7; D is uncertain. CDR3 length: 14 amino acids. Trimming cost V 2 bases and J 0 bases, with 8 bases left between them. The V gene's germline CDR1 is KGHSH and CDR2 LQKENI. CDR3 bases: TGTGCCAGCTCACCAAGTGTGAGCTCCTACGAGCAGTACTTC. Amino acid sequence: CASSPSVSSYEQYF.

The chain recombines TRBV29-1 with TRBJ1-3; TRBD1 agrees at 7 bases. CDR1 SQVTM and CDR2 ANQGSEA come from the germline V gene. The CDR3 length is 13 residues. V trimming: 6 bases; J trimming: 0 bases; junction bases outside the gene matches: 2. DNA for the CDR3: TGCAGCGTCCAGGGGGGCTCTGGAAACACCATATATTTT. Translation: CSVQGGSGNTIYF.

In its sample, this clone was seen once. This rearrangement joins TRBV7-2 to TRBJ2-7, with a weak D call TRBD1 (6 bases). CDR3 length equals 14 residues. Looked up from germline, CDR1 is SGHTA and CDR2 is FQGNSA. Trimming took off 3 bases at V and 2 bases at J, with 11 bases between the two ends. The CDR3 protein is CASSFDRTAYEQYF. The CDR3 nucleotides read TGTGCCAGCAGCTTCGACAGGACCGCCTACGAGCAGTACTTC. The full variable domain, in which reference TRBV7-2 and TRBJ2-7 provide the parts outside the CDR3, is GAGVSQSPSNKVTEKGKDVELRCDPISGHTALYWYRQSLGQGLEFLIYFQGNSAPDKSGLPSDRFSAERTGGSVSTLTIQRTQQEDSAVYLCASSFDRTAYEQYFGPGTRLTVT.

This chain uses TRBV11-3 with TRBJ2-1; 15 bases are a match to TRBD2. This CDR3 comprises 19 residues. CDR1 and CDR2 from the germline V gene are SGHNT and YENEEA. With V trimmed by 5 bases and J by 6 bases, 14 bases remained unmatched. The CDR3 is CASSTTGGGLAGGVNEQFF. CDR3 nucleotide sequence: TGTGCCAGCAGCACAACAGGGGGGGGACTAGCGGGAGGCGTCAATGAGCAGTTCTTC. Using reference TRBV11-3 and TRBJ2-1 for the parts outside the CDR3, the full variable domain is EAGVVQSPRYKIIEKKQPVAFWCNPISGHNTLYWYLQNLGQGPELLIRYENEEAVDDSQLPKDRFSAERLKGVDSTLKIQPAELGDSAVYLCASSTTGGGLAGGVNEQFFGPGTRLTVL.

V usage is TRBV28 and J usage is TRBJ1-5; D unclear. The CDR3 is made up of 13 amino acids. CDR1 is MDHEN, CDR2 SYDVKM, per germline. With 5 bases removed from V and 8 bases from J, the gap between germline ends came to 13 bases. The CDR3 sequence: CASSLDGRKPQHF. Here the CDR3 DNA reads TGTGCCAGCAGTCTGGACGGGAGGAAGCCCCAGCATTTT.

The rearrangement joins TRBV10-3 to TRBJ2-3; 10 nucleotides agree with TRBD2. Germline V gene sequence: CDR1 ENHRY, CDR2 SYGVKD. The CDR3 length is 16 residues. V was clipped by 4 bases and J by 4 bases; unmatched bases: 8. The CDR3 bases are TGTGCCATCAGTGGGTCCCTAGCGGGAGCGCCAGATACGCAGTATTTT. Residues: CAISGSLAGAPDTQYF.

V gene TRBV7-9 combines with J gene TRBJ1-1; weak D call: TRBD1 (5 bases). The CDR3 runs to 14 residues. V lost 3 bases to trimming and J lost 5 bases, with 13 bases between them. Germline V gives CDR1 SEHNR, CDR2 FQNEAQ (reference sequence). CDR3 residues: CASSLQGRGTEAFF. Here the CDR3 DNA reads TGTGCCAGCAGCTTGCAGGGAAGGGGAACTGAAGCTTTCTTT. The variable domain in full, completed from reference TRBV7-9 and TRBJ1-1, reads DTGVSQNPRHKITKRGQNVTFRCDPISEHNRLYWYRQTLGQGPEFLTYFQNEAQLEKSRLLSDRFSAERPKGSFSTLEIQRTEQGDSAMYLCASSLQGRGTEAFFGQGTRLTVV.

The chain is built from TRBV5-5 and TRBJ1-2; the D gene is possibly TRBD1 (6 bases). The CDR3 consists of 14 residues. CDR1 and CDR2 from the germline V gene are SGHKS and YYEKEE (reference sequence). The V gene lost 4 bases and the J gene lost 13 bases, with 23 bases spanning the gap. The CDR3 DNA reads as TGTGCCAGCAGCCCGGGACAACGGGAACGGTCTTTCACCTTC. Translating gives CASSPGQRERSFTF.

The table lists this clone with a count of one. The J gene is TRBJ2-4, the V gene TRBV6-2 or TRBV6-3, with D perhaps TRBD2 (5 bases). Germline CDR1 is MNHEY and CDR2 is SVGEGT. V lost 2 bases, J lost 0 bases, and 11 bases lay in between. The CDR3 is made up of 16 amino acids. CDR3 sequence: CASSYGADLAKNIQYF. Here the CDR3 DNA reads TGTGCCAGCAGTTACGGAGCGGACCTAGCCAAAAACATTCAGTACTTC.

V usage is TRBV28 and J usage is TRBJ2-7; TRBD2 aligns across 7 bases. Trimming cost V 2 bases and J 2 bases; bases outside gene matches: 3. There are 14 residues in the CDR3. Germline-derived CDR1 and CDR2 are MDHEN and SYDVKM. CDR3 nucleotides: TGTGCCAGCAGTTTAGCGGGAGAAGCCTACGAGCAGTACTTC. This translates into CASSLAGEAYEQYF.

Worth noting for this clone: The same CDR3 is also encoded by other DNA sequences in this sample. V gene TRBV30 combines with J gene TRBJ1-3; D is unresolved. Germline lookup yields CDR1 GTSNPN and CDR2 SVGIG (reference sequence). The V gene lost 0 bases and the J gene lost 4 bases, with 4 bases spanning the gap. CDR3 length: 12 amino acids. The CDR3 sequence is CAWSVSGNTIYF. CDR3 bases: TGTGCCTGGAGTGTATCAGGAAACACCATATATTTT.

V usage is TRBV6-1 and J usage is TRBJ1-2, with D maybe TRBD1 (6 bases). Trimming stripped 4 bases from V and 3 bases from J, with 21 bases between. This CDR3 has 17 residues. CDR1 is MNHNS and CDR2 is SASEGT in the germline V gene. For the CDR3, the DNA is TGTGCCAGCAGTGGGCCAGAATCCAGGGGAGAGGACTATGGCTACACCTTC. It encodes CASSGPESRGEDYGYTF.

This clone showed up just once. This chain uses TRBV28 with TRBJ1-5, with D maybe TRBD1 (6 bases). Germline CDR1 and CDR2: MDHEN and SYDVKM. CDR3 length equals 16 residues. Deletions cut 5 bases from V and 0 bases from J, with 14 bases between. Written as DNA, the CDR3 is TGTGCCAGCAGTACCGGGACATCTTATAGCAATCAGCCCCAGCATTTT. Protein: CASSTGTSYSNQPQHF.

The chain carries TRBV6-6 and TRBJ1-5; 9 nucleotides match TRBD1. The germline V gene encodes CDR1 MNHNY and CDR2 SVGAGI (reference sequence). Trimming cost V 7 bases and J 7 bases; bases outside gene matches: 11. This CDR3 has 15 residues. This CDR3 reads CASILPGQGDQPQHF. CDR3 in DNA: TGTGCCAGCATTTTACCGGGACAGGGAGACCAGCCCCAGCATTTT.

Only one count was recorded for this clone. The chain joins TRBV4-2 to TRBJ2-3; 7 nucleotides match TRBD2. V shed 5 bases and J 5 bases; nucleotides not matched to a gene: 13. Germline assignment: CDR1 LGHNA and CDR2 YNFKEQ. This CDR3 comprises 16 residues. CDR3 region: CASSSIWRELGDTQYF. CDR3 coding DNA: TGTGCCAGCAGCTCAATCTGGCGGGAGTTAGGAGATACGCAGTATTTT.

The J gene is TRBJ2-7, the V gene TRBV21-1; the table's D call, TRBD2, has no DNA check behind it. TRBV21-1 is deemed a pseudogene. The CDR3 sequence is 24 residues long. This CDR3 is CASSEVLSSSLTSGKSLFSYEQYF. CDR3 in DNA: TGTGCCAGCAGCGAAGTACTCAGTTCCTCGTTGACTAGCGGGAAGTCCCTTTTCTCCTACGAGCAGTACTTC.

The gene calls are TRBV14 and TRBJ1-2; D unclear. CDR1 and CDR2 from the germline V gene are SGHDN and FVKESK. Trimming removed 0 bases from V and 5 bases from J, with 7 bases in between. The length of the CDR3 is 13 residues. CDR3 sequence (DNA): TGTGCCAGCAGCCAAGAACAGAGATATGGCTACACCTTC. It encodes CASSQEQRYGYTF.

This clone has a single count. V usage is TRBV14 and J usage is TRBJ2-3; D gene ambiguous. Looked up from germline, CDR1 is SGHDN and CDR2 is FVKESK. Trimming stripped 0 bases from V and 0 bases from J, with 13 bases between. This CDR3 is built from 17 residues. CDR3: CASSQETTSPSTDTQYF. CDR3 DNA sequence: TGTGCCAGCAGCCAAGAAACGACAAGTCCTAGCACAGATACGCAGTATTTT.

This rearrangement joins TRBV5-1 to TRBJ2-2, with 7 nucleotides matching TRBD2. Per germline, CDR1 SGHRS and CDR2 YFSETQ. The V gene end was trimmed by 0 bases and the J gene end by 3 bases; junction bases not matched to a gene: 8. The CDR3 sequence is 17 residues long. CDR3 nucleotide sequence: TGCGCCAGCAGCTTGGGCGCTTCTAGCGGCTACACCGGGGAGCTGTTTTTT. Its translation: CASSLGASSGYTGELFF.

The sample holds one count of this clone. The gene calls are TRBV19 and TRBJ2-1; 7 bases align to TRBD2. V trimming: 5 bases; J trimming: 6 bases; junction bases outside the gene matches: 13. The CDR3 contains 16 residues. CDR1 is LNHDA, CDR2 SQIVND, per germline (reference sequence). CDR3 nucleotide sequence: TGTGCCAGTAGTTTCGTGGGGGAGGGGATCTTCAATGAGCAGTTCTTC. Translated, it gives CASSFVGEGIFNEQFF.